This T cell receptor (beta chain) was sequenced during a study of T-cell memory formation after mild COVID-19. Overall study context: TCR clusters showed largely donor specificity.

Germline V lookup: CDR1 MNHEY, CDR2 SVGEGT. V lost 2 bases and J 4 bases, leaving 19 bases between the germline ends. This CDR3 comprises 17 residues. The study, taken as a whole, reports: There were some responding clones in pre-infection memory, which suggested that cross-reactive memory had joined. Later expanders leaned CD4+, whereas day 15 to 85 contracting clones were balanced CD4/CD8. Shrinking CD4+ clones were chiefly CM and EM; CD8+ ones were chiefly EMRA.

This clonotype was recorded at least ten times. Its cognate antigen is unknown. TCRdb called the 5' RACE reads again in MiXCR, with one record for every CDR3 protein. The sample carries 250,000 to 350,000 distinct CDR3 sequences, just under 20% recorded once. The sample consisted of PBMCs or a T cell subset sorted from them (not recorded which). The chain employs TRBV6-2 or TRBV6-3 and TRBJ2-3; D may match TRBD1 or TRBD2 (6 bases each). This receptor was identified in a man aged 18 to 29 who had mild COVID-19 (a few samples of this study predate the infection). Cell type and time point are not known. The CDR3 loop is CASSYASGWGASDTQYF. In DNA form, the CDR3 reads TGTGCCAGCAGTTACGCGTCCGGTTGGGGGGCCTCAGATACGCAGTATTTT.